Described below is a single TCR beta chain sequence and its context. Its target is not known. The entry originates in a study of cytomegalovirus exposure and HLA in healthy donors. About the study: Ancestry clustering placed about 86% of several hundred genotyped donors in the Caucasian-associated cluster. The study's findings and limits: It has been reported that TCR beta sequences accurately predicted the HLA-A and HLA-B alleles of most subjects.

Samples came from healthy bone marrow donors. Unrecorded immune exposures were likely, despite nominal health at sampling. PCR was performed using 60 Vbeta and 13 Jbeta primers. Clones were read by immunoSEQ multiplex PCR, and TCRdb kept only the in-frame ones, dropping some. The sample contains under 200,000 clones, about four fifths of which appear only once. Sequencing used PBMCs. The receptor's source is a woman aged 18-30 years in good health and CMV-seronegative.

CDR3 DNA sequence: TGTGCCAGCAGCCAGGGACTAGCGAGGATCACAGATACGCAGTATTTT. As protein: CASSQGLARITDTQYF. V is TRBV9 and J is TRBJ2-3, with 10 bases aligning to TRBD2. Unmatched junction bases numbered 7, after V lost 4 bases and J lost 2 bases. Germline V gene sequence: CDR1 SGDLS, CDR2 YYNGEE. The CDR3 consists of 16 residues.